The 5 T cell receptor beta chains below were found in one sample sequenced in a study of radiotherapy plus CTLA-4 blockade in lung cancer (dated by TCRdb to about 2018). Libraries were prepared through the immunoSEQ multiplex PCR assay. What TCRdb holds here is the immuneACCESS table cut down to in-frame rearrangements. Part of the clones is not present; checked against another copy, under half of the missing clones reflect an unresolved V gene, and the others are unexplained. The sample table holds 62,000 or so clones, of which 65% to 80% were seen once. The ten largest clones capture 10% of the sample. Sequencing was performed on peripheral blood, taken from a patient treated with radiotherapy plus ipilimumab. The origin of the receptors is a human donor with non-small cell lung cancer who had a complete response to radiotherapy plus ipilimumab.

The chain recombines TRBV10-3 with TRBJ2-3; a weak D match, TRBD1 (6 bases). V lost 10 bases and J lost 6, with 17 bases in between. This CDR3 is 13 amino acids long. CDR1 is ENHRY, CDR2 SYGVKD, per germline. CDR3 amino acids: CATTQADRDTQYF. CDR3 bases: TGTGCCACCACCCAAGCCGACAGGGATACGCAGTATTTT.

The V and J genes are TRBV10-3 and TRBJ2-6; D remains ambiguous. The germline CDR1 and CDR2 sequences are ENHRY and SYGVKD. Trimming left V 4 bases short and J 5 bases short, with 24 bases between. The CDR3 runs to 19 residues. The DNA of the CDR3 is TGTGCCATCAGTGGTATGAGCTGTAGATACAAAGGTCGGGCCAACGTCCTGACTTTC. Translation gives CAISGMSCRYKGRANVLTF.

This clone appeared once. The CDR3 spells CASSPWATVNYGYTF. The DNA for the CDR3 is TGTGCCAGCAGTCCCTGGGCGACAGTTAACTATGGCTACACCTTC. The chain couples TRBV27 to TRBJ1-2, with D possibly TRBD1 on 5 matching bases. CDR1 and CDR2 (germline): MNHEY, SMNVEV (reference sequence). The CDR3 contains 15 residues. V lost 5 bases to trimming and J lost 1 base, with 14 bases between them.

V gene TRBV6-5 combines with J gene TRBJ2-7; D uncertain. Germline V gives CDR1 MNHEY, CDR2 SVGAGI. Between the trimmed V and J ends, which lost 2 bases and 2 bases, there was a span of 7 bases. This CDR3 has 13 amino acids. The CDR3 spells CASSYKITYEQYV. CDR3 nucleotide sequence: TGTGCCAGCAGTTACAAGATAACCTACGAGCAGTACGTC.

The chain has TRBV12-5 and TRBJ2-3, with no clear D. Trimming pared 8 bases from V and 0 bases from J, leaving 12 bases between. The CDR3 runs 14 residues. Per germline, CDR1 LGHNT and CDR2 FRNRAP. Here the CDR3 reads CASSTDLSTDTQYF. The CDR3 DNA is TGTGCTAGTTCGACGGACCTGAGCACAGATACGCAGTATTTT.